This T cell receptor (beta chain) originates from a study of cytomegalovirus exposure and HLA in healthy donors. A note on this clone: The antigen is undetermined.

Germline loops: CDR1 SEHNR, CDR2 FQNEAQ (reference sequence). Trimming cost V 5 bases and J 1 base; bases outside gene matches: 4. This CDR3 region has 16 residues. With 60 Vbeta and 13 Jbeta primers, the PCR was carried out. Sequenced by immunoSEQ multiplex PCR; TCRdb stores in-frame clones only, minus some. This table has about 180,000 clones, around four fifths appearing once. Study-wide results and limits: One variant, a missense change in DCLRE1C, was linked in a later analysis to TCR beta V- and J-gene trimming.

The rearrangement links TRBV7-9 to TRBJ1-5, with 11 bases matching TRBD1. Sequences were obtained from PBMCs. This receptor was identified in a young man in good health and CMV-seronegative. CDR3 in amino acids: CASSPGTGGSNQPQHF. The CDR3 DNA sequence: TGTGCCAGCAGCCCCGGGACAGGGGGGAGCAATCAGCCCCAGCATTTT. The entire variable domain, with the rest obtained from reference TRBV7-9 and TRBJ1-5, is as follows: DTGVSQNPRHKITKRGQNVTFRCDPISEHNRLYWYRQTLGQGPEFLTYFQNEAQLEKSRLLSDRFSAERPKGSFSTLEIQRTEQGDSAMYLCASSPGTGGSNQPQHFGDGTRLSIL.